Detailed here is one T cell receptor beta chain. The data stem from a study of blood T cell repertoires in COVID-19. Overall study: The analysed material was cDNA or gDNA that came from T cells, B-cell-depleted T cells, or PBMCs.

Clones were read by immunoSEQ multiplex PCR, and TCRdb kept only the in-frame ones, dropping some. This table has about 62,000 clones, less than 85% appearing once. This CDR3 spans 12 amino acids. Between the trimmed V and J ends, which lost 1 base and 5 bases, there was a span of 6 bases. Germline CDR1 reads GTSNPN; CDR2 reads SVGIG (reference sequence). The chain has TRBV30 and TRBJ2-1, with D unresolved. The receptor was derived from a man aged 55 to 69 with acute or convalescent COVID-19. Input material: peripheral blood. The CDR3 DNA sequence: TGTGCCTGGAGTGGGCAAGACAATGAGCAGTTCTTC. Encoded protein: CAWSGQDNEQFF.